This T cell receptor beta chain appears in the sequencing data of a study of T cell responses to AZD1222 COVID-19 vaccine. Study findings and constraints: Close to half of all spike-specific TCRs reportedly target regions of the variants that are unmutated. Spike as a whole was targeted by vaccine-associated CD4 TCRs, dominant at 160-218 and 743-854. Baseline testing showed seropositivity in only six AZD1222 recipients.

The table came from immunoSEQ multiplex PCR; TCRdb's copy has only in-frame clones and leaves some out. The sample lists approximately 140,000 clones, 80% to 90% seen once, with around 4.9% in the top ten. Germline V gene data show CDR1 as LGHNA and CDR2 as YSLEER. This CDR3 is built from 15 residues. Trimming pared 1 base from V and 1 base from J, leaving 11 bases between. The sample holds one count of this clone. The antigen remains unidentified. The TCR was taken from an adult in good health. This material consisted of peripheral blood, taken on day 0 of AZD1222 vaccination. The chain uses TRBV4-3 and TRBJ2-7; D is possibly TRBD1 (5 bases). This CDR3 reads CASSQGSRVSYEQYF. In nucleotides, the CDR3 is TGCGCCAGCAGCCAAGGATCCAGGGTGTCCTACGAGCAGTACTTC.